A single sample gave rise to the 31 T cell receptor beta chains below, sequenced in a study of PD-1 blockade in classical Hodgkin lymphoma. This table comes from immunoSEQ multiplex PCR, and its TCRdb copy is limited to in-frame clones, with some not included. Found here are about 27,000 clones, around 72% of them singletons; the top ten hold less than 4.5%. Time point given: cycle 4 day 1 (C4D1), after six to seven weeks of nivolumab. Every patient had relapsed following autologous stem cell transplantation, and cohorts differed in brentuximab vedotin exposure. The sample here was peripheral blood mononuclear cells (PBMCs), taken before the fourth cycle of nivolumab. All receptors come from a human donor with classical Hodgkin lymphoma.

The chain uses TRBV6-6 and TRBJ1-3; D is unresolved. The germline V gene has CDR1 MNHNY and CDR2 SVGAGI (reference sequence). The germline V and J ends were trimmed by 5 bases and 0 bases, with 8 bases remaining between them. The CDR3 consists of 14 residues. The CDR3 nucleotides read TGTGCCAGCAGTCCGATCGGCTCTGGAAACACCATATATTTT. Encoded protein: CASSPIGSGNTIYF.

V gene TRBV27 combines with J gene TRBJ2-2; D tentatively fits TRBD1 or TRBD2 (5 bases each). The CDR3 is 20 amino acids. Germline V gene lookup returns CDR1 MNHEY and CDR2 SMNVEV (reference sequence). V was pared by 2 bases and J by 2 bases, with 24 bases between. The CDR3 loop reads CASSLTGQGALVDNTGELFF. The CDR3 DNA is TGTGCCAGCAGTTTAACGGGGCAGGGAGCCCTAGTTGATAACACCGGGGAGCTGTTTTTT.

The DNA for the CDR3 is TGTGCCAGCAGCTTAGCGGGGAAGACCCAGTACTTC. Translated, it gives CASSLAGKTQYF. The genes are TRBV7-2 and TRBJ2-5; D is undetermined. V dropped 0 bases and J dropped 6 bases, with 5 bases sitting between them. Germline CDR1 reads SGHTA; CDR2 reads FQGNSA. The CDR3 runs 12 residues.

CDR3 in DNA: TGCACCAGCACCCGGTCTCGACCTCCGGGACTAGCGGGATCAGGTGAGCAGTTCTTC. Translation gives CTSTRSRPPGLAGSGEQFF. The chain couples TRBV1 to TRBJ2-1; TRBD2, the table's D call, lacks a check against the DNA. TRBV1 counts as a pseudogene. The CDR3 has 19 residues.

In DNA, the CDR3 is TGTGCCAGCACCCCGACAGCCAGGAACACTGAAGCTTTCTTT. Its translation: CASTPTARNTEAFF. The chain joins TRBV6-5 to TRBJ1-1; D is perhaps TRBD1 (5 bases). CDR1 and CDR2 from the germline V gene are MNHEY and SVGAGI. Trimming left V 7 bases short and J 1 base short, with 13 bases between. This CDR3 has 14 residues.

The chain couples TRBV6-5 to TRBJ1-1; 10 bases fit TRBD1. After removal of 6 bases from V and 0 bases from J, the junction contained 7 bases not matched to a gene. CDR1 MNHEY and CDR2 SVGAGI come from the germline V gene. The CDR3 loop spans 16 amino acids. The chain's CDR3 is CASRYGTGAMNTEAFF. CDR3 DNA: TGTGCCAGCAGATACGGGACAGGGGCAATGAACACTGAAGCTTTCTTT.

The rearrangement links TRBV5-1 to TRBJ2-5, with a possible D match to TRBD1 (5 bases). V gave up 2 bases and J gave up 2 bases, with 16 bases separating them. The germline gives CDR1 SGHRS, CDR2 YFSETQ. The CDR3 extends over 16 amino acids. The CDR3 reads CASSFQGTTGQETQYF. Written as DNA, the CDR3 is TGCGCCAGCAGCTTCCAGGGTACTACCGGGCAAGAGACCCAGTACTTC. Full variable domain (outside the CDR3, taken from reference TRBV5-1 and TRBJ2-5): KAGVTQTPRYLIKTRGQQVTLSCSPISGHRSVSWYQQTPGQGLQFLFEYFSETQRNKGNFPGRFSGRQFSNSRSEMNVSTLELGDSALYLCASSFQGTTGQETQYFGPGTRLLVL.

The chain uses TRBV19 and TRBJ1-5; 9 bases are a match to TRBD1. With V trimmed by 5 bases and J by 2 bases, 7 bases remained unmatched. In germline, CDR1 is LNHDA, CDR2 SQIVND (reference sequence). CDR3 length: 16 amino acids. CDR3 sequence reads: CASSPLTGGRNQPQHF. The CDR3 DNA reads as TGTGCCAGTAGTCCGTTGACAGGGGGACGCAATCAGCCCCAGCATTTT.

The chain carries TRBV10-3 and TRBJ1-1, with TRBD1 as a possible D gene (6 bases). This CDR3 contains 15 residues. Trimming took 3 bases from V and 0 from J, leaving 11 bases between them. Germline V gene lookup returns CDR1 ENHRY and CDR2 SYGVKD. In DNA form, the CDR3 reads TGTGCCATCAGTGACAGGGGAGGGCTGAACACTGAAGCTTTCTTT. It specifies CAISDRGGLNTEAFF.

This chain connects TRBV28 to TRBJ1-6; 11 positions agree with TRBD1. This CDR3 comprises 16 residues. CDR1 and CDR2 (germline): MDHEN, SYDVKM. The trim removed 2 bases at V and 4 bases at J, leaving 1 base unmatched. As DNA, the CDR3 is TGTGCCAGCAGTTTAGGACAGGGGGCTTATAATTCACCCCTCCACTTT. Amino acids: CASSLGQGAYNSPLHF. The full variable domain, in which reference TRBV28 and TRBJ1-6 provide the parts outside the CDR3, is DVKVTQSSRYLVKRTGEKVFLECVQDMDHENMFWYRQDPGLGLRLIYFSYDVKMKEKGDIPEGYSVSREKKERFSLILESASTNQTSMYLCASSLGQGAYNSPLHFGNGTRLTVT.

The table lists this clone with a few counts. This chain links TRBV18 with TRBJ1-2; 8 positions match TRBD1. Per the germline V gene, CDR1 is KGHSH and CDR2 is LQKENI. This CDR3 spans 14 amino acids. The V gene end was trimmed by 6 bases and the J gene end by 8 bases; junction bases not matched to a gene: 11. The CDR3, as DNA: TGTGCCAGCTCGTCAGTAGACAGGGGTTGGGGCTACACCTTC. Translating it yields CASSSVDRGWGYTF.

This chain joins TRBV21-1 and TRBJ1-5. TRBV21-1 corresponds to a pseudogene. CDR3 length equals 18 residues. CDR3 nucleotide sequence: TGTGCCAGCAGCTCCAGAGAGTCTCGGACGGTTGAGTCCCAGCGCTTAGATTTT. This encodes CASSSRESRTVESQRLDF.

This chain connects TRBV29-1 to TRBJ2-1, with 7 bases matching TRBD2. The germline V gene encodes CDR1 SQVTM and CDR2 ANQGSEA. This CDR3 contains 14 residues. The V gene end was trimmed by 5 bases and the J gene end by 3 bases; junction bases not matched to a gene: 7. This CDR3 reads CSVTRLADYNEQFF. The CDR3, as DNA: TGCAGCGTTACTCGACTAGCAGACTACAATGAGCAGTTCTTC.

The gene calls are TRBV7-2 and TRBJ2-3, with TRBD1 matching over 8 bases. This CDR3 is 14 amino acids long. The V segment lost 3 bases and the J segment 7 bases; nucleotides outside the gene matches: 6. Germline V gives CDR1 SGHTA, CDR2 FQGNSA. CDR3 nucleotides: TGTGCCAGCAGCTTGGACAGGGCCTCCAATACGCAGTATTTT. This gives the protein CASSLDRASNTQYF.

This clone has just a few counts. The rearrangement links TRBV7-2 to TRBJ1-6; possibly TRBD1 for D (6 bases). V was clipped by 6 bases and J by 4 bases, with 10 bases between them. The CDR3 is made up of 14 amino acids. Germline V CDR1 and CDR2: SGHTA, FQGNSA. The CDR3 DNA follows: TGTGCCAGCAGGCACACAGGGTATAATTCACCCCTCCACTTT. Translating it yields CASRHTGYNSPLHF. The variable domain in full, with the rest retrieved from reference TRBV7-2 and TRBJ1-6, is GAGVSQSPSNKVTEKGKDVELRCDPISGHTALYWYRQSLGQGLEFLIYFQGNSAPDKSGLPSDRFSAERTGGSVSTLTIQRTQQEDSAVYLCASRHTGYNSPLHFGNGTRLTVT.

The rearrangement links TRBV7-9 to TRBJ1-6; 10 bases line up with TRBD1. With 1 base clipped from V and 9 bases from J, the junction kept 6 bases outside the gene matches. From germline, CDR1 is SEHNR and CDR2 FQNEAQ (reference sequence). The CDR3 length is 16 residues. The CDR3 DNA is TGTGCCAGCAGCTTAGGACAGGGGGCAAGAAGTTCACCCCTCCACTTT. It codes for CASSLGQGARSSPLHF.

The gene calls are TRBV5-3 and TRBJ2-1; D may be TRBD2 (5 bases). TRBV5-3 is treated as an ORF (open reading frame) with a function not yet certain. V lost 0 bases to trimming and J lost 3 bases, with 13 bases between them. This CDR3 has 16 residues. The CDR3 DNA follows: TGTGCCAGAAGCTTGGAGACTGGACGGGGCTACAATGAGCAGTTCTTC. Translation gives CARSLETGRGYNEQFF.

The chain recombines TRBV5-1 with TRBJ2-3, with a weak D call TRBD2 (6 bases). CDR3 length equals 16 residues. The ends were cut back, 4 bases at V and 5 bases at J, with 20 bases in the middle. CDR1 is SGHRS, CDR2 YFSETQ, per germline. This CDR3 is CASSPPVGGSGDTQYF. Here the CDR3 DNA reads TGCGCCAGCAGCCCCCCGGTCGGAGGGTCGGGAGATACGCAGTATTTT.

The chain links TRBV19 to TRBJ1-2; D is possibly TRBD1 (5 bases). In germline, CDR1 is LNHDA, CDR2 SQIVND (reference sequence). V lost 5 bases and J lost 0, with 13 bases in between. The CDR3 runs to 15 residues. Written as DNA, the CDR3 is TGTGCCAGTAGTCCTACAGGCCTTCCTAACTATGGCTACACCTTC. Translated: CASSPTGLPNYGYTF.

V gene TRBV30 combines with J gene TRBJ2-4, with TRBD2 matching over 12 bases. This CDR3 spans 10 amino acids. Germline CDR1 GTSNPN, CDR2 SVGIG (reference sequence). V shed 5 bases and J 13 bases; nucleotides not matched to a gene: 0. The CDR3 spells CAWGTSGQYF. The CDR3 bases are TGTGCCTGGGGGACTAGCGGGCAGTACTTC.

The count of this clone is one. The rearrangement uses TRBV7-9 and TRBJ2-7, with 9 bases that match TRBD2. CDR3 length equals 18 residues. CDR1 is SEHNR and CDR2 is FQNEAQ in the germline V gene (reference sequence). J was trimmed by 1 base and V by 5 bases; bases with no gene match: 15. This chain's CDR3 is CASSVGFERGVGSYEQYF. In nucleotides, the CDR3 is TGTGCCAGCAGCGTAGGTTTCGAGCGGGGGGTCGGGTCCTACGAGCAGTACTTC.

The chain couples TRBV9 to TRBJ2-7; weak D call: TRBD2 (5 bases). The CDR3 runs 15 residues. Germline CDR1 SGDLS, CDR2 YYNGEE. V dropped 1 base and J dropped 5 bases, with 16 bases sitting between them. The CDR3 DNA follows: TGTGCCAGCAGCGTAATGGCGGGCCCCTCTGACGAGCAGTACTTC. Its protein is CASSVMAGPSDEQYF. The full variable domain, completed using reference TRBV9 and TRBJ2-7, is DSGVTQTPKHLITATGQRVTLRCSPRSGDLSVYWYQQSLDQGLQFLIQYYNGEERAKGNILERFSAQQFPDLHSELNLSSLELGDSALYFCASSVMAGPSDEQYFGPGTRLTVT.

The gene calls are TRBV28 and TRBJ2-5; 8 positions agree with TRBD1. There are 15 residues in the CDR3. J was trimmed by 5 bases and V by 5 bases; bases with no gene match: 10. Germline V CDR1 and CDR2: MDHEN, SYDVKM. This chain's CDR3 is CASSGTGRASETQYF. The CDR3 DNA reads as TGTGCCAGCAGTGGGACAGGTCGGGCTTCGGAGACCCAGTACTTC.

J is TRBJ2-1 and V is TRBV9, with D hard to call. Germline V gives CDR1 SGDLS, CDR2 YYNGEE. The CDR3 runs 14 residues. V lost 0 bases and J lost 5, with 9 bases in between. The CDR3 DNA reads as TGTGCCAGCAGCGTAGAAGGCTTTAACAATGAGCAGTTCTTC. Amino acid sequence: CASSVEGFNNEQFF.

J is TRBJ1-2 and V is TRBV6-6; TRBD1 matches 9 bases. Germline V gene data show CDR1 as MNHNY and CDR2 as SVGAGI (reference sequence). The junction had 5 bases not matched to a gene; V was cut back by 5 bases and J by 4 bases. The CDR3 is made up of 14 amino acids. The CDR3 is CASSTGTGFYGYTF. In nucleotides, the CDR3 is TGTGCCAGCAGTACCGGGACAGGGTTCTATGGCTACACCTTC.

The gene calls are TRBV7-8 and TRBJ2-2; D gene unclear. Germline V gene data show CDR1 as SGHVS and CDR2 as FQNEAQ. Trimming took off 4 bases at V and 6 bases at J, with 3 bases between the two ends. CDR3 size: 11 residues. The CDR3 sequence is CASSSPGELFF. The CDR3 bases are TGTGCCAGCAGCTCCCCCGGGGAGCTGTTTTTT.

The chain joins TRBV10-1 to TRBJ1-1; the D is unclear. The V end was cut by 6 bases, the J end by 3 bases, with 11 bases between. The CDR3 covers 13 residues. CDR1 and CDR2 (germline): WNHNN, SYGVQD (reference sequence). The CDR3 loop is CASRLAGYTEAFF. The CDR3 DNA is TGCGCCAGCAGGCTCGCAGGATACACTGAAGCTTTCTTT.

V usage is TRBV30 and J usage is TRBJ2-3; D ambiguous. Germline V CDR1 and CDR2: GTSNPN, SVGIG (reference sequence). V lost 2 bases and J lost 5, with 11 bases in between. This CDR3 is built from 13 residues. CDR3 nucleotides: TGTGCCTGGAGTCTACTACCGAAAGATACGCAGTATTTT. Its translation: CAWSLLPKDTQYF.

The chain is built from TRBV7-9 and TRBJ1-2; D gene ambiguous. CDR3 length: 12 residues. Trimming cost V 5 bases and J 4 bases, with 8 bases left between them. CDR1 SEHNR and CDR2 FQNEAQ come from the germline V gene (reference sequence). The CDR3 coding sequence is TGTGCCAGCAGCCCGCCATCCTATGGCTACACCTTC. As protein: CASSPPSYGYTF. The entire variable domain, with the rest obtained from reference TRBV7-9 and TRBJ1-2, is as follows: DTGVSQNPRHKITKRGQNVTFRCDPISEHNRLYWYRQTLGQGPEFLTYFQNEAQLEKSRLLSDRFSAERPKGSFSTLEIQRTEQGDSAMYLCASSPPSYGYTFGSGTRLTVV.

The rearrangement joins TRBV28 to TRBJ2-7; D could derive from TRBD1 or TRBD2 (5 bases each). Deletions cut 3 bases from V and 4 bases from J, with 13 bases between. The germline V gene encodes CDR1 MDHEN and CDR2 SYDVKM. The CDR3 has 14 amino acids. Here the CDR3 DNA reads TGTGCCAGCAGTTTTGGGGGAGTGGGGTACGAGCAGTACTTC. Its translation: CASSFGGVGYEQYF.

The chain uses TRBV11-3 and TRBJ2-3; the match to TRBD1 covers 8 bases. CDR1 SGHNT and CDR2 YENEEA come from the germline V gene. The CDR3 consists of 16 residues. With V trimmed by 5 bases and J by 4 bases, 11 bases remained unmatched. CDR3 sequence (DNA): TGTGCCAGCAGCCTCGACAGGGGAATGGGCCCAGATACGCAGTATTTT. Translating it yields CASSLDRGMGPDTQYF. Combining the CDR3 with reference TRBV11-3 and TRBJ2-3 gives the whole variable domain EAGVVQSPRYKIIEKKQPVAFWCNPISGHNTLYWYLQNLGQGPELLIRYENEEAVDDSQLPKDRFSAERLKGVDSTLKIQPAELGDSAVYLCASSLDRGMGPDTQYFGPGTRLTVL.